These 6 T cell receptor beta chains were sequenced from one sample in a study of OX40 agonist ivuxolimab in advanced cancers. Assay used: immunoSEQ multiplex PCR; TCRdb lists only in-frame clones, some missing. The sample includes 80,000 or so clones, roughly 89% of them seen just once. This material consisted of CD4+ or CD8+ T cells sorted from blood, taken in a trial of the OX40 agonist ivuxolimab. The receptors were sampled from an adult with an advanced solid tumor such as melanoma, head and neck, liver or kidney cancer.

The chain employs TRBV6-1 and TRBJ2-7; TRBD2 might be the D (6 bases). Germline CDR1 and CDR2: MNHNS and SASEGT. Trimming removed 8 bases from V and 2 bases from J, with 13 bases in between. The CDR3 consists of 13 residues. CDR3 coding DNA: TGTGCCAGCCGGGTAGCGGATACCTACGAGCAGTACTTC. Translated, it gives CASRVADTYEQYF.

The chain couples TRBV6-6 to TRBJ2-5; possibly TRBD1 for D (5 bases). The CDR3 sequence is 15 residues long. Germline V gene lookup returns CDR1 MNHNY and CDR2 SVGAGI (reference sequence). The V end was cut by 2 bases, the J end by 1 base, with 11 bases between. The CDR3 DNA reads TGTGCCAGCAGTTACAGGGTAGGGGCCCAAGAGACCCAGTACTTC. Protein product: CASSYRVGAQETQYF.

The chain recombines TRBV30 with TRBJ1-4; no firm D call. The V end lost 0 bases, the J end lost 7 bases, and 15 bases lay between the germline ends. The germline V gene has CDR1 GTSNPN and CDR2 SVGIG (reference sequence). This CDR3 comprises 15 residues. The CDR3 is CAWSVSASRGEKLFF. The CDR3 DNA sequence: TGTGCCTGGAGTGTAAGCGCCTCCCGGGGTGAAAAACTGTTTTTT.

The V and J genes are TRBV19 and TRBJ1-1, with 9 positions matching TRBD1. Losses at the gene ends were 3 bases for V and 11 bases for J; bases not matched to a gene: 16. This CDR3 contains 16 residues. Germline V gene data show CDR1 as LNHDA and CDR2 as SQIVND (reference sequence). CDR3: CASSMGTGQGKIGAFF. The CDR3 nucleotides read TGTGCCAGTAGTATGGGCACGGGACAGGGCAAGATTGGGGCTTTCTTT.

J is TRBJ2-3 and V is TRBV7-8; D may be TRBD1 or TRBD2 (6 bases each). The CDR3 is 14 residues long. Germline V lookup: CDR1 SGHVS, CDR2 FQNEAQ. The V and J ends lost 5 bases and 6 bases respectively, with 15 bases between them. The CDR3 sequence: CASSPVGGKDTQYF. For the CDR3, the DNA is TGTGCCAGCAGCCCCGTGGGGGGCAAGGATACGCAGTATTTT.

The chain couples TRBV11-2 to TRBJ1-5; D not certain. V lost 5 bases and J 3 bases, leaving 11 bases between the germline ends. The CDR3 length is 14 residues. Germline V gene lookup returns CDR1 SGHAT and CDR2 FQNNGV. This CDR3 is CASSAAAANQPQHF. CDR3 in DNA: TGTGCCAGCAGCGCGGCGGCCGCCAATCAGCCCCAGCATTTT.